This T cell receptor (beta chain) stems from a study of lymphopenia after photon versus proton radiotherapy. General study findings and limits: Only patients who died were analyzed for survival; proton advantage is unproven. In patients who died, overall survival fell as post-nadir TCR diversity dropped more. Oligoclonal CD8+ Temra expansion after nadir drove photon patients' diversity drop. Relative stability marked proton patients; photon patients lost diversity and naive cells.

Only a few counts were recorded for this clone. What it binds is unknown. The CDR3 spans 16 residues. Germline values: CDR1 SNHLY, CDR2 FYNNEI. With V trimmed by 5 bases and J by 5 bases, 8 bases remained unmatched. Only in-frame clones appear in the TCRdb table, and some are missing; sequencing was by immunoSEQ multiplex PCR. The sample lists 20,000 to 30,000 clones; more than 70% were seen once. The specimen comprised peripheral blood, sampled from a patient treated with photon-based radiotherapy. The clonotype was recovered from a man aged 30-40 years with gastric cancer. This chain joins TRBV2 and TRBJ2-2; 10 positions agree with TRBD1. The CDR3 region is CASSRGQGVGTGELFF. The DNA of the CDR3 is TGTGCCAGCAGTCGAGGACAGGGGGTTGGGACCGGGGAGCTGTTTTTT.